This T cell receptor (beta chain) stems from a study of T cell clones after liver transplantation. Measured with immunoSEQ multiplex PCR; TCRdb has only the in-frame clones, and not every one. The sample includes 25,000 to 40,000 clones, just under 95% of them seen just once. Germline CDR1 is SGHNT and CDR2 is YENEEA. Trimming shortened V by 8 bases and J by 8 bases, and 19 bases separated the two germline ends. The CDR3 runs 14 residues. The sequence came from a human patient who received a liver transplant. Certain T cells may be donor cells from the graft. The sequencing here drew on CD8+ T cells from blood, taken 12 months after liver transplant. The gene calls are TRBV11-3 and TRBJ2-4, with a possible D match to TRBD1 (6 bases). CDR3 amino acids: CASQWTARADIQYF. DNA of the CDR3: TGTGCCAGCCAATGGACAGCCCGGGCAGACATTCAGTACTTC.